A single sample gave rise to the 20 T cell receptor beta chains below, sequenced in a study of cytomegalovirus exposure and HLA in healthy donors. Amplification used 60 Vbeta primers and 13 Jbeta primers. Some clones are missing from TCRdb's copy, which holds only in-frame ones; the method was immunoSEQ multiplex PCR. The repertoire holds some 120,000 clones, with 75% to 85% as singletons. The sample consisted of PBMCs. These receptors originate from a woman aged 50 to 60 in good health and CMV-seropositive.

The chain carries TRBV19 and TRBJ2-1, with 14 bases that match TRBD2. Unmatched junction bases numbered 4, after V lost 8 bases and J lost 4 bases. Looked up from germline, CDR1 is LNHDA and CDR2 is SQIVND (reference sequence). The CDR3 runs 15 residues. The CDR3 spells CASGTSGSPYNEQFF. The CDR3, as DNA: TGTGCCAGTGGGACTAGCGGGAGCCCATACAATGAGCAGTTCTTC.

J is TRBJ2-3 and V is TRBV4-2; 7 nucleotides match TRBD2. The CDR3 extends over 15 amino acids. V was pared by 1 base and J by 0 bases, with 1 base of the junction left unmatched. The germline V gene has CDR1 LGHNA and CDR2 YNFKEQ. The CDR3 coding sequence is TGTGCCAGCAGCCAAGGGCGGGGGAGCACAGATACGCAGTATTTT. Amino acids: CASSQGRGSTDTQYF.

The CDR3 region is CASSQRATAWRETYEQYF. CDR3 bases: TGTGCCAGCAGCCAGAGGGCTACCGCTTGGCGGGAGACCTACGAGCAGTACTTC. The V and J genes are TRBV4-2 and TRBJ2-7; 7 nucleotides line up with TRBD2. In germline, CDR1 is LGHNA, CDR2 YNFKEQ. CDR3 length equals 18 residues. Losses at the gene ends were 3 bases for V and 2 bases for J; bases not matched to a gene: 16.

The rearrangement links TRBV2 to TRBJ2-1; 7 bases line up with TRBD2. The trim removed 3 bases at V and 5 bases at J, leaving 10 bases unmatched. Per germline, CDR1 SNHLY and CDR2 FYNNEI. The CDR3 extends over 16 amino acids. This CDR3 reads CASSDSGEGADNEQFF. The CDR3 coding sequence is TGTGCCAGCAGTGATTCGGGGGAGGGCGCCGACAATGAGCAGTTCTTC.

CDR3 in DNA: TGTGCCAGCAGCCCCCTCTCAGGGGCCGAGCAGTACTTC. The encoded protein is CASSPLSGAEQYF. The chain employs TRBV2 and TRBJ2-7; D perhaps matches TRBD1 (6 bases). Between the trimmed V and J ends, which lost 6 bases and 6 bases, there was a span of 15 bases. The CDR3 is 13 amino acids. Germline values: CDR1 SNHLY, CDR2 FYNNEI.

The CDR3 DNA reads TGTGCCTGGGCGAACAGGGGCCCAGATACGCAGTATTTT. Its protein product is CAWANRGPDTQYF. The chain carries TRBV30 and TRBJ2-3, with TRBD1 matching over 7 bases. The ends lost 5 bases at V and 4 bases at J; junction bases unmatched: 6. This CDR3 has 13 residues. Germline V gene lookup returns CDR1 GTSNPN and CDR2 SVGIG (reference sequence).

This chain uses TRBV7-8 with TRBJ2-7, with TRBD2 matching over 9 bases. The CDR3 consists of 14 residues. The germline V gene encodes CDR1 SGHVS and CDR2 FQNEAQ. With 2 bases clipped from V and 1 base from J, the junction kept 0 bases outside the gene matches. CDR3 residues: CASSLLAGSYEQYF. The CDR3 DNA reads as TGTGCCAGCAGCTTACTAGCGGGGTCCTACGAGCAGTACTTC.

The gene calls are TRBV28 and TRBJ1-2; 7 nucleotides line up with TRBD1. There are 13 residues in the CDR3. The V gene end was trimmed by 8 bases and the J gene end by 4 bases; junction bases not matched to a gene: 7. From germline, CDR1 is MDHEN and CDR2 SYDVKM. CDR3 nucleotide sequence: TGTGCCAGCGGGCGAGGGGGCTCCTATGGCTACACCTTC. This encodes CASGRGGSYGYTF.

This chain links TRBV25-1 with TRBJ1-5; D unclear. V was shortened by 2 bases and J by 6 bases, with 11 bases between the two germline ends. This CDR3 is built from 14 residues. CDR1 is MGHDK, CDR2 SYGVNS, per germline. The CDR3 here is CASSELGLGQPQHF. CDR3 DNA sequence: TGTGCCAGCAGTGAACTTGGGCTCGGTCAGCCCCAGCATTTT.

The V call is TRBV5-5, the J call TRBJ1-6, with 9 bases lining up with TRBD1. There are 15 residues in the CDR3. Looked up from germline, CDR1 is SGHKS and CDR2 is YYEKEE (reference sequence). With 3 bases clipped from V and 8 bases from J, the junction kept 6 bases outside the gene matches. This CDR3 is CASSYYRGPDSPLHF. In DNA form, the CDR3 reads TGTGCCAGCAGCTACTACAGGGGGCCGGATTCACCCCTCCACTTT.

This sequence joins TRBV4-2 and TRBJ2-7, with TRBD2 matching over 8 bases. The J segment lost 2 bases and the V segment lost 0 bases, leaving 6 bases of the junction unmatched. The CDR3 covers 16 residues. The V gene's germline CDR1 is LGHNA and CDR2 YNFKEQ. The CDR3 DNA follows: TGTGCCAGCAGCCAAGATCCAGCGGGAGTCCCCTACGAGCAGTACTTC. This gives the protein CASSQDPAGVPYEQYF.

In this sample, this clone turned up a few times. The chain carries TRBV19 and TRBJ2-1, with 10 bases lining up with TRBD2. The CDR3 covers 15 residues. Per germline, CDR1 LNHDA and CDR2 SQIVND (reference sequence). V shed 10 bases and J 5 bases; nucleotides not matched to a gene: 11. The CDR3 nucleotides are TGTGCCACCTCCCCCCTAGCGGGAGTAAACAATGAGCAGTTCTTC. It specifies CATSPLAGVNNEQFF.

This clone was detected only a few times. This chain uses TRBV6-6 with TRBJ1-1, with TRBD1 matching over 9 bases. The germline V gene encodes CDR1 MNHNY and CDR2 SVGAGI (reference sequence). This CDR3 region has 14 residues. V lost 6 bases to trimming and J lost 5 bases; unmatched junction nucleotides: 7. The CDR3 region has the DNA TGTGCCAGCAGACCACAGGGGGCGCAGACTGAAGCTTTCTTT. As protein: CASRPQGAQTEAFF.

The chain has TRBV29-1 and TRBJ2-1; D possibly corresponds to TRBD1 (6 bases). CDR1 and CDR2 from the germline V gene are SQVTM and ANQGSEA. V lost 2 bases to trimming and J lost 1 base, with 15 bases between them. This CDR3 has 16 residues. The CDR3 region has the DNA TGCAGCGTTGAACAATCCAGGGGCCTTTCCTACAATGAGCAGTTCTTC. Its translation: CSVEQSRGLSYNEQFF.

This sequence joins TRBV9 and TRBJ2-7; 8 positions agree with TRBD2. The CDR3 runs to 15 residues. The trim removed 0 bases at V and 4 bases at J, leaving 6 bases unmatched. Per germline, CDR1 SGDLS and CDR2 YYNGEE. The CDR3 coding sequence is TGTGCCAGCAGCGTAGACCCTAGCGGGCTTTACGAGCAGTACTTC. Amino acid sequence: CASSVDPSGLYEQYF.

V is TRBV7-2 and J is TRBJ1-6, with 8 nucleotides matching TRBD1. CDR1 and CDR2 (germline): SGHTA, FQGNSA. This CDR3 has 15 amino acids. J lost 6 bases, V lost 5 bases, and 6 bases had no gene match. This CDR3 reads CASSPGQAANSPLHF. CDR3 DNA: TGTGCCAGCAGCCCGGGACAGGCGGCTAATTCACCCCTCCACTTT. Looking up the rest from reference TRBV7-2 and TRBJ1-6 gives the full variable domain: GAGVSQSPSNKVTEKGKDVELRCDPISGHTALYWYRQSLGQGLEFLIYFQGNSAPDKSGLPSDRFSAERTGGSVSTLTIQRTQQEDSAVYLCASSPGQAANSPLHFGNGTRLTVT.

The V call is TRBV30, the J call TRBJ2-1, with 7 bases matching TRBD2. V gave up 5 bases and J gave up 9 bases; unmatched junction bases: 16. The CDR3 has 15 amino acids. The germline V gene encodes CDR1 GTSNPN and CDR2 SVGIG (reference sequence). The CDR3 DNA is TGTGCCTGGGAAGCGGGGAGCGGGATGGGGGGTGAGCAGTTCTTC. Translating gives CAWEAGSGMGGEQFF.

This clone was picked up a small number of times. Within the sample, other DNA sequences also encode this same CDR3. V gene TRBV11-2 combines with J gene TRBJ2-5; D uncertain. Trimming took 8 bases from V and 2 from J, leaving 6 bases between them. Germline loops: CDR1 SGHAT, CDR2 FQNNGV. The CDR3 length is 11 residues. In DNA, the CDR3 is TGTGCCAGCTCCCAACAAGAGACCCAGTACTTC. Translating it yields CASSQQETQYF.

This clone is a singleton in its sample. The chain links TRBV18 to TRBJ2-5; D gene ambiguous. Trimming took 2 bases from V and 1 from J, leaving 8 bases between them. Germline CDR1 reads KGHSH; CDR2 reads LQKENI. The CDR3 length is 14 residues. The CDR3 here is CASSPGQIQETQYF. For the CDR3, the DNA is TGTGCCAGCTCACCAGGGCAAATCCAAGAGACCCAGTACTTC.

The rearrangement uses TRBV14 and TRBJ2-3; 10 positions agree with TRBD2. The J segment lost 0 bases and the V segment lost 4 bases, leaving 4 bases of the junction unmatched. Germline CDR1 SGHDN, CDR2 FVKESK. The CDR3 is made up of 16 amino acids. As DNA, the CDR3 is TGTGCCAGCAGCCCAACTAGCGGGGATAGCACAGATACGCAGTATTTT. It is translated as CASSPTSGDSTDTQYF.